The text below deals with one T cell receptor (beta chain). Its antigen specificity is not known. Base qualities were left out, and no much larger clone turns up one base away. Every study subject tested positive for serum antibodies to T-antigen and had biopsy-confirmed Merkel cell carcinoma that was MCPyV-positive. Genomic DNA was extracted from more than five adjacent 10-micron frozen tumor sections without any cell sorting or culture. Roughly 5 x 5 x 5 mm of tumor biopsy tissue was frozen in optimal cutting temperature compound. In the frozen biopsy, scout sections stained with hematoxylin and eosin confirmed abundant Merkel cell carcinoma and infiltrating cells. The immunoSEQ assay was used both to sequence TRB CDR3 from tumor genomic DNA and to process the resulting data. In TCRdb, the immuneACCESS table is reduced to in-frame sequences with V and J assigned. These tables do not hold every clone; where another copy was compared, an unresolved V gene accounts for under half, and the others remain unexplained. This sample comprises 12,000 to 15,000 clones, approximately 73% of them detected only once. The ten largest clones add up to 17% of the sample.

These data are taken from a study of T cell repertoires in Merkel cell carcinoma (dated by TCRdb to the late 2010s). Regarding the complete study: The study excluded patients who had received intralesional immunotherapy or systemic immune checkpoint blockade before the biopsy. To be included, a subject needed both a diagnosis of MCPyV-positive Merkel cell carcinoma and tumor-infiltrating lymphocytes that had been successfully expanded in vitro. MCPyV-specific clonotypes were initially defined through tetramer sorting, cloning and paired TCR sequencing of expanded tumor-infiltrating lymphocytes.

V lost 1 base and J lost 5 bases, and the count of bases not matched to a germline gene is 5. From cysteine to phenylalanine, the CDR3 is 17 amino acids long. Just the 51-base CDR3 DNA is kept, in frame starting at base 1. From a lookup of the germline V gene, CDR1 and CDR2 are SGHDN and FVKESK. Study-level results and caveats: The study did not examine normal tissue biopsies.

The chain couples TRBV14 to TRBJ2-1; TRBD2 agrees with 13 junctional bases. The source material was tumor tissue. The receptor's source is an adult with Merkel cell carcinoma. The CDR3: CASSQAWGTSGNNEQFF. The sequence in DNA is TGTGCCAGCAGCCAAGCTTGGGGGACTAGCGGGAACAATGAGCAGTTCTTC.